This T cell receptor beta chain was sequenced during a study of T-cell reconstitution after alpha-beta-depleted transplantation in children (dated by TCRdb to about 2016). Regarding the study in general: Using TCR repertoire profiling, the study quantitatively followed how T-cell immune reconstitution unfolded in children after TCRalphabeta/CD19-depleted allogeneic hematopoietic cell transplantation.

This clonotype showed up many times. The antigen this receptor binds is unknown. Within one base of it there is no much larger clone, and no base qualities were kept. Preparation of the library involved PCR. Sequencing instrument: Illumina HiSeq 2500. Molecular barcoding was employed in the preparation of TCR libraries, with unique molecular identifiers being used to normalize TCRbeta repertoire quantification. The public reads were reprocessed in TCRdb via fastp at Q25 and MiXCR, keeping in-frame beta chains. Merged by CDR3 protein, the rows form single entries marked with the most common genes and DNA. For this sample there are some 600,000 distinct CDR3 sequences; around 17% appear just once. Approximately 1.1% of the sample is in the top ten clones. The sequencing here drew on PBMCs from the stem cell graft donor, taken from the stem cell graft. The sequence came from a human donor who donated a stem cell graft to a child with acute myeloid leukemia.

The DNA reads as follows: TGTGCCAGCAGCTTAATCTACGCGGGGGGGCACGGATCAGATACGCAGTATTTT. This gives the protein CASSLIYAGGHGSDTQYF. The chain uses TRBV11-2 and TRBJ2-3; 9 middle bases align to TRBD2. The CDR3 has 18 amino acids, counting the end cysteine and phenylalanine. CDR3 DNA is the only sequence kept; it has 54 bases, read in frame from the first base. At the junction V is shortened by 2 bases and J by 4 bases; bases outside the gene matches: 13. From a lookup of the germline V gene, CDR1 and CDR2 are SGHAT and FQNNGV.